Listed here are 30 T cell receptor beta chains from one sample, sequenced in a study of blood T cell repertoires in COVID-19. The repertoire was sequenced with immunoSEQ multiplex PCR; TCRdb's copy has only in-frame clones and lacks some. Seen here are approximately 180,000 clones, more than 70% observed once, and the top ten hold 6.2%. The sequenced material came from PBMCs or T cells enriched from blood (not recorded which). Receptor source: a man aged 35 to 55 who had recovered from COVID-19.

The CDR3 loop reads CASSLWQGTLGNEQFF. The CDR3 DNA is TGTGCCAGCAGTTTATGGCAGGGGACACTTGGCAATGAGCAGTTCTTC. This chain joins TRBV27 and TRBJ2-1; TRBD1 might be the D (6 bases). The V gene lost 1 base and the J gene lost 6 bases, with 16 bases spanning the gap. This CDR3 is 16 amino acids long. Per the germline V gene, CDR1 is MNHEY and CDR2 is SMNVEV (reference sequence).

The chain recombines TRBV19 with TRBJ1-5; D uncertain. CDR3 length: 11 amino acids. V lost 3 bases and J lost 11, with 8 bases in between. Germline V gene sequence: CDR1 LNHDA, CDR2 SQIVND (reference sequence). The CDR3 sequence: CASSMSTAQHF. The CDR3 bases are TGTGCCAGTAGTATGAGTACGGCCCAGCATTTT.

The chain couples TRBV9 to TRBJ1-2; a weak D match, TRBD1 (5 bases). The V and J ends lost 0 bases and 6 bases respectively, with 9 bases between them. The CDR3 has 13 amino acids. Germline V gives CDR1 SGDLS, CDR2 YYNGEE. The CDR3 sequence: CASSVDGGDGYTF. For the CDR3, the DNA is TGTGCCAGCAGCGTAGATGGGGGGGATGGCTACACCTTC.

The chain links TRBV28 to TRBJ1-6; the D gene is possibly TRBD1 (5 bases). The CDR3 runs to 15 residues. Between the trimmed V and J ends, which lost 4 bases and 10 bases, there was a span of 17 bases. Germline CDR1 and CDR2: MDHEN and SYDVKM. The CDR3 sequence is CASSSPILEGSPLHF. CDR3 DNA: TGTGCCAGCAGTTCCCCCATCCTGGAGGGGTCACCCCTCCACTTT.

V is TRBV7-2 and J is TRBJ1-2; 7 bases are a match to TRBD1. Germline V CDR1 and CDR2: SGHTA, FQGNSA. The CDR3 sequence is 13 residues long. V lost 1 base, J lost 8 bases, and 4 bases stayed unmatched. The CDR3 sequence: CASSLETGRGYTF. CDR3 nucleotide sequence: TGTGCCAGCAGCTTAGAGACAGGGAGAGGCTACACCTTC.

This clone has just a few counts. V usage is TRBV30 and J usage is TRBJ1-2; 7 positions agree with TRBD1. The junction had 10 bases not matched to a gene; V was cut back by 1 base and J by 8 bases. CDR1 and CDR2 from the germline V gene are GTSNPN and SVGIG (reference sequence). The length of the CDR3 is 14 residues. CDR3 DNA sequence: TGTGCCTGGAGTGGAAGCCTACAGGGGACCGGCTACACCTTC. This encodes CAWSGSLQGTGYTF.

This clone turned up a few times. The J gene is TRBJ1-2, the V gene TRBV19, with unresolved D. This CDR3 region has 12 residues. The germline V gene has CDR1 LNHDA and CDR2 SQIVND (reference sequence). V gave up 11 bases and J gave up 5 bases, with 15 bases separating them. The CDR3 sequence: CAGRDTAYGYTF. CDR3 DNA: TGTGCCGGCCGAGACACGGCGTATGGCTACACCTTC. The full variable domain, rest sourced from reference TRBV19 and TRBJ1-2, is DGGITQSPKYLFRKEGQNVTLSCEQNLNHDAMYWYRQDPGQGLRLIYYSQIVNDFQKGDIAEGYSVSREKKESFPLTVTSAQKNPTAFYLCAGRDTAYGYTFGSGTRLTVV.

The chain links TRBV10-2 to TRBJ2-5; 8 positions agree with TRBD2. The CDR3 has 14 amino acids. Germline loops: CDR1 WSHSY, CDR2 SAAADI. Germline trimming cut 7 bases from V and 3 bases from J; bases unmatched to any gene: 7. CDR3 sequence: CASISSSGEETQYF. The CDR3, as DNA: TGCGCCAGCATTTCTAGTAGCGGGGAAGAGACCCAGTACTTC.

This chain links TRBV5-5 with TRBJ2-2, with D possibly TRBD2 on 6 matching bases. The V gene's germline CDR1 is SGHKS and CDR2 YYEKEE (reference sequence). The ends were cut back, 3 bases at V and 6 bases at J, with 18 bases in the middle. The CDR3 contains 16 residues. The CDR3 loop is CASSSTRSVGAGELFF. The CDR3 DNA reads TGTGCCAGCAGCTCGACTAGATCGGTAGGAGCCGGGGAGCTGTTTTTT.

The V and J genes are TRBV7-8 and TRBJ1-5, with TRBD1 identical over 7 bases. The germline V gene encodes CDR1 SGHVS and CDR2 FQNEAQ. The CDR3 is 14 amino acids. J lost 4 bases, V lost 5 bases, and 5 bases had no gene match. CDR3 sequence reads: CASSPTGRNQPQHF. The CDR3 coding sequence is TGTGCCAGCAGCCCGACAGGGCGTAATCAGCCCCAGCATTTT.

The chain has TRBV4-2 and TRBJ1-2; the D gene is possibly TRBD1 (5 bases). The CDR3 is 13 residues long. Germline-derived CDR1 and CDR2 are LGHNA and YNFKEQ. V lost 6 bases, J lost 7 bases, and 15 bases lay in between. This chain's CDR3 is CASRRDQTGGYTF. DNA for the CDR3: TGTGCCAGCAGGCGGGACCAGACGGGTGGCTACACCTTC.

CDR3 coding DNA: TGTGCCACCAGCGGGGTTTCGAACACCGGGGAGCTGTTTTTT. Amino acid sequence: CATSGVSNTGELFF. The J gene is TRBJ2-2, the V gene TRBV6-6; 7 nucleotides align to TRBD2. After removal of 10 bases from V and 0 bases from J, the junction contained 5 bases not matched to a gene. Per the germline V gene, CDR1 is MNHNY and CDR2 is SVGAGI (reference sequence). CDR3 length: 14 amino acids.

CDR3 in DNA: TGTGCCAGCAGTCCCCCATCAGAGACCCAGTACTTC. Protein: CASSPPSETQYF. The chain links TRBV28 to TRBJ2-5; D uncertain. The CDR3 totals 12 residues. CDR1 and CDR2 (germline): MDHEN, SYDVKM. V was clipped by 5 bases and J by 4 bases, with 8 bases between them.

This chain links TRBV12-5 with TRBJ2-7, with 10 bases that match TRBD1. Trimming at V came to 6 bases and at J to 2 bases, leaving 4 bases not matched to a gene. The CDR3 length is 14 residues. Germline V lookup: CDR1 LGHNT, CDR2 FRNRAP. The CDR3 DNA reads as TGTGCTAGTGGCTCCGGGACAGGGGCCTACGAGCAGTACTTC. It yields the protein CASGSGTGAYEQYF.

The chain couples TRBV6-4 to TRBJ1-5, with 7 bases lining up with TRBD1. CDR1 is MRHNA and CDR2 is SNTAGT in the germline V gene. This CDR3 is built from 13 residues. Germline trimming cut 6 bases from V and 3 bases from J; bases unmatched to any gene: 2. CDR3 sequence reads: CASRTGHNQPQHF. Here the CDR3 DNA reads TGTGCCAGCAGGACAGGGCACAATCAGCCCCAGCATTTT.

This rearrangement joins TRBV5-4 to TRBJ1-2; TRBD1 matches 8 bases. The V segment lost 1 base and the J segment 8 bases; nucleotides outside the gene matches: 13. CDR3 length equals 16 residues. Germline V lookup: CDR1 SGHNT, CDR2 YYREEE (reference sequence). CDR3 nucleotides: TGTGCCAGCAGCTTGTTTCGAGGACAGGGATTAGGAGGCTACACCTTC. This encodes CASSLFRGQGLGGYTF.

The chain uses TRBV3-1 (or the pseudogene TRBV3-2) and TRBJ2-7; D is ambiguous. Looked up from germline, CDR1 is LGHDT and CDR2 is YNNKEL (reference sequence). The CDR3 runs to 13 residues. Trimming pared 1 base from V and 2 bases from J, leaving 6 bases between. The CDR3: CASSQASPYEQYF. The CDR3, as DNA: TGTGCCAGCAGCCAAGCAAGCCCCTACGAGCAGTACTTC.

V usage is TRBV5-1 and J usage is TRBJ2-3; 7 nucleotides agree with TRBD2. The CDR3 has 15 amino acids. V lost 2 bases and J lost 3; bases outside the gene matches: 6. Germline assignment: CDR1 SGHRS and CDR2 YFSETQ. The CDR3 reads CASSFSSGATDTQYF. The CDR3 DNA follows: TGCGCCAGCAGCTTTAGCAGCGGGGCAACAGATACGCAGTATTTT. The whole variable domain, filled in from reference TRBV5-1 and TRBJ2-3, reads KAGVTQTPRYLIKTRGQQVTLSCSPISGHRSVSWYQQTPGQGLQFLFEYFSETQRNKGNFPGRFSGRQFSNSRSEMNVSTLELGDSALYLCASSFSSGATDTQYFGPGTRLTVL.

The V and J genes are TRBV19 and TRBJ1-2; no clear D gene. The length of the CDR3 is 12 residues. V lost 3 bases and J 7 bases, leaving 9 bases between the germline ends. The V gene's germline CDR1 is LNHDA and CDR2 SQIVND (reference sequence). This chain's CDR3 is CASSIGGSGYTF. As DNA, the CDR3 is TGTGCCAGTAGTATCGGCGGGAGTGGCTACACCTTC.

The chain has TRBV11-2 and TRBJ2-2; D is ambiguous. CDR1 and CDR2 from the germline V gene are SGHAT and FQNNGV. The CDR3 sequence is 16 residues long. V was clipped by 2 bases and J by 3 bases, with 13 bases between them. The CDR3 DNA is TGTGCCAGCAGCTTAACCTTCCCGGTTGACACCGGGGAGCTGTTTTTT. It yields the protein CASSLTFPVDTGELFF.

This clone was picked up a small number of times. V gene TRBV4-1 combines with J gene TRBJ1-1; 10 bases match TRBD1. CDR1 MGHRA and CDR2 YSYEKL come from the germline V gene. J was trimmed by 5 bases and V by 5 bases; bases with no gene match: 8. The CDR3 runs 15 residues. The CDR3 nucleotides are TGCGCCAGCAGCGCCCGGGACAGGGGTTCGACTGAAGCTTTCTTT. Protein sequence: CASSARDRGSTEAFF.

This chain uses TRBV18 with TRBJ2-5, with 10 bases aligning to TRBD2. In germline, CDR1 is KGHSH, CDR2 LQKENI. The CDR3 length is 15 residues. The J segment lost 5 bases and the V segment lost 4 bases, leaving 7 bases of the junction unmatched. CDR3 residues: CASSRFSSGGETQYF. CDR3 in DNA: TGTGCCAGCTCACGGTTTTCTAGCGGGGGCGAGACCCAGTACTTC.

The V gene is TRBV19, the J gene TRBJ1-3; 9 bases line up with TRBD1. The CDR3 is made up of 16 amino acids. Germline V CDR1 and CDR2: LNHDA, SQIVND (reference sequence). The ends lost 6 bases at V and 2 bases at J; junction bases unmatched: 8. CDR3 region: CASSVPTGGTGNTIYF. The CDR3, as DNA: TGTGCCAGTAGCGTCCCGACAGGGGGAACTGGAAACACCATATATTTT. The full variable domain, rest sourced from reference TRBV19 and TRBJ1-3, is DGGITQSPKYLFRKEGQNVTLSCEQNLNHDAMYWYRQDPGQGLRLIYYSQIVNDFQKGDIAEGYSVSREKKESFPLTVTSAQKNPTAFYLCASSVPTGGTGNTIYFGEGSWLTVV.

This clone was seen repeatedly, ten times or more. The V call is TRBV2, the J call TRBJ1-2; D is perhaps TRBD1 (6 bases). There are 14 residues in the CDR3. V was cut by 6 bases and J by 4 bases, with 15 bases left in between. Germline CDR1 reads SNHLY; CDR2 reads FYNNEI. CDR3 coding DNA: TGTGCCAGCAGGACGTTCGGACAGCTCTATGGCTACACCTTC. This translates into CASRTFGQLYGYTF.

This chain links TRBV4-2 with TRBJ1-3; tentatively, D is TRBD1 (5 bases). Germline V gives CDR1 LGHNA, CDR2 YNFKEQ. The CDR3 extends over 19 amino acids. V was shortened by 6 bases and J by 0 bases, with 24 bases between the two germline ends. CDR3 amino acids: CASSQTELGNSVSGNTIYF. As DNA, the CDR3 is TGTGCCAGCAGTCAGACAGAGCTAGGGAATTCGGTCTCTGGAAACACCATATATTTT.

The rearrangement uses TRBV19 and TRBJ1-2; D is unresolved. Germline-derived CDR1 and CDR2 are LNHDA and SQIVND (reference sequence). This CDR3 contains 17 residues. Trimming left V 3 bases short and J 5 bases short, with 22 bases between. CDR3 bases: TGTGCCAGTAGTATGGGGTGGTGGAAGGGCCGGACTTATGGCTACACCTTC. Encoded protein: CASSMGWWKGRTYGYTF. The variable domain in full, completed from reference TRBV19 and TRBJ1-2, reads DGGITQSPKYLFRKEGQNVTLSCEQNLNHDAMYWYRQDPGQGLRLIYYSQIVNDFQKGDIAEGYSVSREKKESFPLTVTSAQKNPTAFYLCASSMGWWKGRTYGYTFGSGTRLTVV.

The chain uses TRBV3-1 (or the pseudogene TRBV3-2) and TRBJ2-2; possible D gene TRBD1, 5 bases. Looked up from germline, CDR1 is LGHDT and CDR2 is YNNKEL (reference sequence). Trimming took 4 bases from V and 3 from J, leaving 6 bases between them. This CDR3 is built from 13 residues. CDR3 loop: CASSRQYTGELFF. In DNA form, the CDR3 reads TGTGCCAGCAGCCGACAGTACACCGGGGAGCTGTTTTTT.

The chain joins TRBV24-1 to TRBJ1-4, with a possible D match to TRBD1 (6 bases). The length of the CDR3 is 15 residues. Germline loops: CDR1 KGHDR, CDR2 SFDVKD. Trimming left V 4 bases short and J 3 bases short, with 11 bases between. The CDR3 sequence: CATSDTGSANEKLFF. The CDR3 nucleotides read TGTGCCACCAGTGACACAGGGTCGGCTAATGAAAAACTGTTTTTT.

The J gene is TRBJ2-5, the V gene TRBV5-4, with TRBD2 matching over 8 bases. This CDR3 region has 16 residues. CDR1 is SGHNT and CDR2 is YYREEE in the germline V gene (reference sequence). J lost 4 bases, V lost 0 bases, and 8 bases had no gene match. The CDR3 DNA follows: TGTGCCAGCAGCTTGGGAAGGGGTCTAGCGGGAGAGACCCAGTACTTC. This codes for CASSLGRGLAGETQYF.

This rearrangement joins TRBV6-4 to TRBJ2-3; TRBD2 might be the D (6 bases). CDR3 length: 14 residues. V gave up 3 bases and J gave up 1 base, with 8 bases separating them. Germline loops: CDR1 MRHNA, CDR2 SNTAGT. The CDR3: CASSEGGGTDTQYF. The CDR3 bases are TGTGCCAGCAGTGAAGGAGGGGGCACAGATACGCAGTATTTT.